The 28 T cell receptor beta chains below come from one sample, sequenced in a study of TIL therapy for anti-PD-1-resistant metastatic lung cancer. The time point: pre-treatment sample, taken before nivolumab and TIL therapy. The libraries were made with immunoSEQ v3. The method was immunoSEQ multiplex PCR; TCRdb's version includes in-frame clones alone and lacks a portion of them. The table has about 43,000 clones, 79% seen once. Sequences were derived from blood, sampled at baseline. All receptors derive from a man between 65 and 85 years old with non-small cell lung cancer.

The J gene is TRBJ2-3, the V gene TRBV4-3; 14 bases align to TRBD2. CDR1 and CDR2 from the germline V gene are LGHNA and YSLEER. The length of the CDR3 is 17 residues. V shed 1 base, J shed 4 bases, and the junction held 4 bases outside the gene matches. CDR3 amino acids: CASSQVGLAGVPDTQYF. In nucleotides, the CDR3 is TGCGCCAGCAGCCAAGTGGGACTAGCGGGAGTTCCAGATACGCAGTATTTT.

This chain uses TRBV4-1 with TRBJ2-5; TRBD2 matches at 14 bases. The CDR3 is 14 amino acids. V dropped 3 bases and J dropped 11; count of bases not matched to a gene: 5. The germline gives CDR1 MGHRA, CDR2 YSYEKL. In DNA, the CDR3 is TGCGCCAGCAGCCAGACTAGCGGGAGGGCTAGTCAGTACTTC. Its protein is CASSQTSGRASQYF.

The DNA for the CDR3 is TGTGCCAGTAGTAAGAAGACTAGCGGGAATAACGGGGAGCTGTTTTTT. This gives the protein CASSKKTSGNNGELFF. J is TRBJ2-2 and V is TRBV19, with 11 bases that match TRBD2. This CDR3 spans 16 amino acids. Germline V gene lookup returns CDR1 LNHDA and CDR2 SQIVND (reference sequence). After removal of 4 bases from V and 7 bases from J, the junction contained 8 bases not matched to a gene.

This clone was found a few times. The rearrangement joins TRBV7-2 to TRBJ2-5; 8 nucleotides align to TRBD2. The CDR3 contains 15 residues. Trimming took 5 bases from V and 0 from J; bases not matched to a gene: 5. Germline lookup yields CDR1 SGHTA and CDR2 FQGNSA. The CDR3 nucleotides are TGTGCCAGCAGCCTCATAGCGGGATACCAAGAGACCCAGTACTTC. It encodes CASSLIAGYQETQYF.

The chain has TRBV6-6 and TRBJ2-7; 7 nucleotides agree with TRBD1. Germline CDR1 is MNHNY and CDR2 is SVGAGI (reference sequence). V dropped 0 bases and J dropped 2; count of bases not matched to a gene: 7. The CDR3 has 16 amino acids. The CDR3 is CASSYSSADRAYEQYF. The CDR3 DNA reads as TGTGCCAGCAGTTACTCCAGCGCCGACAGGGCCTACGAGCAGTACTTC.

The rearrangement uses TRBV4-3 and TRBJ1-1; TRBD1 might be the D (5 bases). Germline CDR1 LGHNA, CDR2 YSLEER. Trimming removed 0 bases from V and 10 bases from J, with 15 bases in between. The CDR3 is 14 residues long. The CDR3 spells CASSQEFEGGGAFF. In DNA form, the CDR3 reads TGCGCCAGCAGCCAAGAATTCGAAGGTGGGGGAGCTTTCTTT.

The chain's CDR3 is CASKTTGDGAEAFF. CDR3 nucleotides: TGTGCCAGCAAAACGACAGGGGACGGGGCTGAAGCTTTCTTT. The rearrangement joins TRBV6-5 to TRBJ1-1, with 8 bases aligning to TRBD1. The germline gives CDR1 MNHEY, CDR2 SVGAGI. The V gene end was trimmed by 7 bases and the J gene end by 6 bases; junction bases not matched to a gene: 10. The CDR3 contains 14 residues.

The chain recombines TRBV7-9 with TRBJ1-4, with 9 bases identical to TRBD1. V gave up 1 base and J gave up 8 bases; unmatched junction bases: 5. CDR1 and CDR2 from the germline V gene are SEHNR and FQNEAQ (reference sequence). This CDR3 is 15 amino acids long. Written as DNA, the CDR3 is TGTGCCAGCAGCTTAGAGGGGACAGGGAACGAAAAACTGTTTTTT. Translating it yields CASSLEGTGNEKLFF. Based on the CDR3 plus reference TRBV7-9 and TRBJ1-4, the full variable domain is DTGVSQNPRHKITKRGQNVTFRCDPISEHNRLYWYRQTLGQGPEFLTYFQNEAQLEKSRLLSDRFSAERPKGSFSTLEIQRTEQGDSAMYLCASSLEGTGNEKLFFGSGTQLSVL.

This chain links TRBV9 with TRBJ1-1, with D uncertain. CDR1 is SGDLS and CDR2 is YYNGEE in the germline V gene. The CDR3 contains 15 residues. The germline V and J ends were trimmed by 0 bases and 1 base, with 10 bases remaining between them. The CDR3: CASSVVRDSNTEAFF. The CDR3 DNA reads as TGTGCCAGCAGCGTAGTAAGGGATTCGAACACTGAAGCTTTCTTT.

The CDR3, as DNA: TGTGCCAGCATTCCGCGGGAAGGGGGTAATGAGCAGTTCTTC. Residues: CASIPREGGNEQFF. The chain combines TRBV6-5 with TRBJ2-1; perhaps D is TRBD1 or TRBD2 (6 bases each). The CDR3 covers 14 residues. CDR1 is MNHEY, CDR2 SVGAGI, per germline. V was shortened by 7 bases and J by 7 bases, with 17 bases between the two germline ends.

This clone appeared a single time. This chain uses TRBV2 with TRBJ2-7; TRBD2 might be the D (6 bases). Trimming cost V 0 bases and J 4 bases, with 10 bases left between them. Per germline, CDR1 SNHLY and CDR2 FYNNEI. CDR3 length: 14 residues. This CDR3 reads CASSEALREYEQYF. In DNA form, the CDR3 reads TGTGCCAGCAGTGAAGCGCTTCGGGAGTACGAGCAGTACTTC.

The V gene is TRBV6-1, the J gene TRBJ2-7; 10 nucleotides line up with TRBD2. The length of the CDR3 is 15 residues. Germline CDR1 and CDR2: MNHNS and SASEGT. J was trimmed by 8 bases and V by 1 base; bases with no gene match: 8. The CDR3 protein is CASSEDLAGAGKQYF. The CDR3, as DNA: TGTGCCAGCAGTGAAGATCTAGCGGGGGCCGGCAAGCAGTACTTC.

V is TRBV7-9 and J is TRBJ2-1, with 10 bases identical to TRBD1. CDR1 is SEHNR and CDR2 is FQNEAQ in the germline V gene (reference sequence). This CDR3 contains 15 residues. Trimming removed 5 bases from V and 8 bases from J; junction bases left unmatched: 9. CDR3 in amino acids: CASSLRDRGSDEQFF. The CDR3 bases are TGTGCCAGCAGCCTCCGGGACAGGGGTTCCGATGAGCAGTTCTTC.

The J gene is TRBJ1-1, the V gene TRBV28, with 7 bases fitting TRBD1. V dropped 5 bases and J dropped 5; count of bases not matched to a gene: 8. Germline loops: CDR1 MDHEN, CDR2 SYDVKM. The CDR3 has 14 residues. The DNA of the CDR3 is TGTGCCAGCAGTCCTGCAGGGGGTTGGACTGAAGCTTTCTTT. The encoded protein is CASSPAGGWTEAFF.

The chain carries TRBV2 and TRBJ2-1; D perhaps matches TRBD2 (6 bases). Trimming took 4 bases from V and 1 from J, leaving 8 bases between them. The germline CDR1 and CDR2 sequences are SNHLY and FYNNEI. The CDR3 sequence is 14 residues long. CDR3 sequence (DNA): TGTGCCAGCAGTGCGGGAGAATCCTACAATGAGCAGTTCTTC. Translation gives CASSAGESYNEQFF.

CDR3 amino acids: CASSAQISYEQYF. The CDR3 DNA reads TGTGCCAGCAGCGCACAGATCTCCTACGAGCAGTACTTC. The chain couples TRBV7-9 to TRBJ2-7; D is unclear. Looked up from germline, CDR1 is SEHNR and CDR2 is FQNEAQ (reference sequence). The length of the CDR3 is 13 residues. V lost 5 bases and J 0 bases, leaving 8 bases between the germline ends.

There are a few counts of this clone. The chain has TRBV5-1 and TRBJ1-5; 11 bases are a match to TRBD1. This CDR3 is built from 15 residues. J gave up 7 bases and V 5 bases, and 8 bases lay outside the gene matches. The V gene's germline CDR1 is SGHRS and CDR2 YFSETQ. The CDR3 nucleotides are TGCGCCAGCAGGCCGGACAGGGGGCGCGGGCAGCCCCAGCATTTT. Protein sequence: CASRPDRGRGQPQHF.

The gene calls are TRBV19 and TRBJ2-3; D is possibly TRBD2 (6 bases). From germline, CDR1 is LNHDA and CDR2 SQIVND (reference sequence). The V gene lost 3 bases and the J gene lost 3 bases, with 16 bases spanning the gap. CDR3 length: 16 residues. Written as DNA, the CDR3 is TGTGCCAGTAGTATTGAACGCGGGAAGGGAACAGATACGCAGTATTTT. Residues: CASSIERGKGTDTQYF. Supplemented by reference TRBV19 and TRBJ2-3, the full variable domain reads DGGITQSPKYLFRKEGQNVTLSCEQNLNHDAMYWYRQDPGQGLRLIYYSQIVNDFQKGDIAEGYSVSREKKESFPLTVTSAQKNPTAFYLCASSIERGKGTDTQYFGPGTRLTVL.

The V gene is TRBV14, the J gene TRBJ1-3; D not certain. The CDR3 has 12 amino acids. The germline V gene has CDR1 SGHDN and CDR2 FVKESK. V was trimmed by 0 bases and J by 6 bases, leaving 3 bases between them. The CDR3 region has the DNA TGTGCCAGCAGCCAAGAAACAAACACCATATATTTT. Translating gives CASSQETNTIYF. Full variable domain (missing parts from reference TRBV14 and TRBJ1-3): EAGVTQFPSHSVIEKGQTVTLRCDPISGHDNLYWYRRVMGKEIKFLLHFVKESKQDESGMPNNRFLAERTGGTYSTLKVQPAELEDSGVYFCASSQETNTIYFGEGSWLTVV.

The chain has TRBV28 and TRBJ1-5, with 10 bases lining up with TRBD1. V was pared by 6 bases and J by 1 base, with 6 bases of the junction left unmatched. Germline CDR1 and CDR2: MDHEN and SYDVKM. The CDR3 runs 16 residues. CDR3 sequence: CASRTGGQGSNQPQHF. CDR3 sequence (DNA): TGTGCCAGCAGAACGGGGGGACAGGGGAGCAATCAGCCCCAGCATTTT.

The chain employs TRBV18 and TRBJ1-3; D is ambiguous. V lost 2 bases to trimming and J lost 0 bases, with 8 bases between them. The CDR3 has 15 residues. Germline CDR1 and CDR2: KGHSH and LQKENI. CDR3 residues: CASSPGMGSGNTIYF. DNA for the CDR3: TGTGCCAGCTCACCAGGGATGGGCTCTGGAAACACCATATATTTT.

The CDR3 DNA reads as TGTGCCAGCAGCCAGGGACAGCTTAATGAAAAACTGTTTTTT. Its translation: CASSQGQLNEKLFF. The V and J genes are TRBV9 and TRBJ1-4, with TRBD1 matching over 7 bases. This CDR3 comprises 14 residues. CDR1 is SGDLS and CDR2 is YYNGEE in the germline V gene. J gave up 4 bases and V 4 bases, and 4 bases lay outside the gene matches.

This clone has more than one count but fewer than ten. The genes are TRBV7-2 and TRBJ2-7, with no clear D. From germline, CDR1 is SGHTA and CDR2 FQGNSA. The length of the CDR3 is 11 residues. The V and J ends lost 5 bases and 5 bases respectively, with 7 bases between them. CDR3 coding DNA: TGTGCCAGCAGCCCCCAGGACGAGCAGTACTTC. It encodes CASSPQDEQYF. The whole variable domain, filled in from reference TRBV7-2 and TRBJ2-7, reads GAGVSQSPSNKVTEKGKDVELRCDPISGHTALYWYRQSLGQGLEFLIYFQGNSAPDKSGLPSDRFSAERTGGSVSTLTIQRTQQEDSAVYLCASSPQDEQYFGPGTRLTVT.

This clone appeared once. This chain connects TRBV11-2 to TRBJ2-2; D unresolved. Per the germline V gene, CDR1 is SGHAT and CDR2 is FQNNGV. V lost 1 base and J lost 4, with 4 bases in between. This CDR3 has 13 residues. The CDR3 DNA sequence: TGTGCCAGCAGCTTAGGGGGCACCGGGGAGCTGTTTTTT. This sequence encodes CASSLGGTGELFF.

This clone was found a few times. The V and J genes are TRBV15 and TRBJ2-7; D not certain. Looked up from germline, CDR1 is LNHNV and CDR2 is YYDKDF (reference sequence). The CDR3 is 15 amino acids. V was pared by 1 base and J by 0 bases, with 10 bases between. The CDR3 nucleotides are TGTGCCACCAGCAGAGGTCGGGCTGTCTCCTACGAGCAGTACTTC. This gives the protein CATSRGRAVSYEQYF. The full variable domain, its missing parts supplied by reference TRBV15 and TRBJ2-7, is DAMVIQNPRYQVTQFGKPVTLSCSQTLNHNVMYWYQQKSSQAPKLLFHYYDKDFNNEADTPDNFQSRRPNTSFCFLDIRSPGLGDTAMYLCATSRGRAVSYEQYFGPGTRLTVT.

The CDR3 sequence: CASSLSSGYQETQYF. Written as DNA, the CDR3 is TGTGCCAGCAGCTTGTCAAGCGGTTACCAAGAGACCCAGTACTTC. This chain links TRBV5-4 with TRBJ2-5; perhaps TRBD2 as D (5 bases). V was pared by 1 base and J by 0 bases, with 10 bases between. The length of the CDR3 is 15 residues. Germline V gene lookup returns CDR1 SGHNT and CDR2 YYREEE (reference sequence).

The V gene is TRBV5-1, the J gene TRBJ2-7; D remains ambiguous. From germline, CDR1 is SGHRS and CDR2 YFSETQ. V gave up 0 bases and J gave up 0 bases, with 25 bases separating them. The CDR3 extends over 20 amino acids. The CDR3 DNA sequence: TGCGCCAGCAGCTTGGGCCACTTGACTTACGGTACGGGTAGCTCCTACGAGCAGTACTTC. It is translated as CASSLGHLTYGTGSSYEQYF.

The chain carries TRBV28 and TRBJ2-7; D unresolved. V lost 5 bases and J 3 bases, leaving 8 bases between the germline ends. This CDR3 region has 12 residues. Germline CDR1 is MDHEN and CDR2 is SYDVKM. CDR3 amino acids: CASSQSIYEQYF. CDR3 in DNA: TGTGCCAGCAGTCAATCGATCTACGAGCAGTACTTC.